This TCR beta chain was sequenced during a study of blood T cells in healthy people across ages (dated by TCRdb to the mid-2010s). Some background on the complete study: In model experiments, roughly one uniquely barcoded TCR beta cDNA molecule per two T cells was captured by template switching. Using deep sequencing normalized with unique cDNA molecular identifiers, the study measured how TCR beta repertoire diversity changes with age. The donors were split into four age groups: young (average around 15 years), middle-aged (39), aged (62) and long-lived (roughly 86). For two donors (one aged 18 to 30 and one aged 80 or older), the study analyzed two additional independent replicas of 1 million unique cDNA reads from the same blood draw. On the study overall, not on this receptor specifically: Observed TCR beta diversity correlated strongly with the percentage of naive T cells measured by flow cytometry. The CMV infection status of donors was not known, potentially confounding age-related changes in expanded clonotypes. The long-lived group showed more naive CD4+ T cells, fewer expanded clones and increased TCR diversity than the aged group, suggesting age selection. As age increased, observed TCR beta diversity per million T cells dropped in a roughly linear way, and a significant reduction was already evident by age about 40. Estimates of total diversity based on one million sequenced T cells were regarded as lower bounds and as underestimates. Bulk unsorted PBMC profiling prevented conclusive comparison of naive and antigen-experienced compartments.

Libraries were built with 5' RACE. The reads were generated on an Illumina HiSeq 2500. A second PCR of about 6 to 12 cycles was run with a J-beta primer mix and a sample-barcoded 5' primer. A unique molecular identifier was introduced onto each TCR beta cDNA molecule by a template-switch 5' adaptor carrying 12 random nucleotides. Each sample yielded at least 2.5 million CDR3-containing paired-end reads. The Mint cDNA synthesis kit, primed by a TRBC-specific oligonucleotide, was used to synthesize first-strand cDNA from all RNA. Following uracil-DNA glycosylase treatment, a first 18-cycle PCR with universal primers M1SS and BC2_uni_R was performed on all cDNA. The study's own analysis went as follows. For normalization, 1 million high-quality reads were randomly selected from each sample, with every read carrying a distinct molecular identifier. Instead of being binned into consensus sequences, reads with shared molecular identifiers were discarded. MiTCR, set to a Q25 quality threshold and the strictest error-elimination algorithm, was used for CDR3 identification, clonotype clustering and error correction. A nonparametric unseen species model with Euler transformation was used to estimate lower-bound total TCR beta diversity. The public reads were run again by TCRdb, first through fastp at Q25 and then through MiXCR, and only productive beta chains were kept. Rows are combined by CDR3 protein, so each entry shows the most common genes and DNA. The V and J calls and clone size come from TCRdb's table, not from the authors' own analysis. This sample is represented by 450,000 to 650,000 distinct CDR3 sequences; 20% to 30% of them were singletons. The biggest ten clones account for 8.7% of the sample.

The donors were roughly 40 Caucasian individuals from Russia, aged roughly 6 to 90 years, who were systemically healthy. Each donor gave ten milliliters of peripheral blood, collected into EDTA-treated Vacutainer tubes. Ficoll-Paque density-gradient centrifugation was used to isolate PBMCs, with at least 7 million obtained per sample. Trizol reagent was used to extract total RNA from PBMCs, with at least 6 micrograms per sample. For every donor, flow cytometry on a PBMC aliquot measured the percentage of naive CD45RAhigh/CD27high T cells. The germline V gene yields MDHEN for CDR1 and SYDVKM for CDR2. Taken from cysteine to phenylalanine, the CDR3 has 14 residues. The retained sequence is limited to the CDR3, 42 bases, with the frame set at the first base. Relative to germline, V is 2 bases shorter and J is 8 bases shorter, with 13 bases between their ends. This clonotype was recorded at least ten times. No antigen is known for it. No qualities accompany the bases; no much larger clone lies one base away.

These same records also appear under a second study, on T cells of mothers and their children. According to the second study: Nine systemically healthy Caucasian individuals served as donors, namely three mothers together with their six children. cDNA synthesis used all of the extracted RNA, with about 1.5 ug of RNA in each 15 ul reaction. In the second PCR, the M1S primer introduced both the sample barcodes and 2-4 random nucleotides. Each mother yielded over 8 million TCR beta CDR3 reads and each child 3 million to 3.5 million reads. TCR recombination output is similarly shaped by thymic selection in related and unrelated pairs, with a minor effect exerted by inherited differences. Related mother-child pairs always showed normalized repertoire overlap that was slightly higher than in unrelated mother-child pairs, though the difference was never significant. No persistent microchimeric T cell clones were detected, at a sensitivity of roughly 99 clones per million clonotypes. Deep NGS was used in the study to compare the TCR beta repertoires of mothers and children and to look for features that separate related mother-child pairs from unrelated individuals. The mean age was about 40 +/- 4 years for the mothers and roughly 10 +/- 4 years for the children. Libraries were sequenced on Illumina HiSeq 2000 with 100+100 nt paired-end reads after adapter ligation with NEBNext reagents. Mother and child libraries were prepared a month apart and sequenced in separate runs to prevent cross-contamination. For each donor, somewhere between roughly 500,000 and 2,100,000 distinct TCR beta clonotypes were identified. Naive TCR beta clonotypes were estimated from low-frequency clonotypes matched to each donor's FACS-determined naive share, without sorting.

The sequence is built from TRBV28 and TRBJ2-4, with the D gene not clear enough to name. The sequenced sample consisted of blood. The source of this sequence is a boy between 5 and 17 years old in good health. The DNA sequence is TGTGCCAGCAGTTTAGGTGGAGCTAGTTACATTCAGTACTTC. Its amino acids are CASSLGGASYIQYF.